The 16 T cell receptor beta chains in this list originate from one sample, sequenced in a study of T cell responses to AZD1222 COVID-19 vaccine. Sequencing used immunoSEQ multiplex PCR; TCRdb keeps in-frame clones, though not all of them. The sample includes about 140,000 clones, 80% to 90% of them seen just once. Sequencing used peripheral blood, obtained on day 0 of AZD1222 vaccination. All receptors come from an adult in good health.

A remark on this clone: The junction departs from the called germline gene at one end, perhaps through a read error. The rearrangement links TRBV7-9 to TRBJ1-4; the D is unclear. Germline values: CDR1 SEHNR, CDR2 FQNEAQ (reference sequence). The CDR3 length is 15 residues. CDR3 DNA: TGTGCCAGCAGCCCCCTATCGACAACGAATGAAAAACTGTTTTTT. It codes for CASSPLSTTNEKLFF.

As concerns this clone: One end of the junction fails to match germline, which may point to a read error. The chain employs TRBV5-1 and TRBJ1-1, with 7 bases identical to TRBD1. There are 17 residues in the CDR3. Germline lookup yields CDR1 SGHRS and CDR2 YFSETQ. The chain's CDR3 is CASSLEGGRWQNSEAFF. The CDR3 DNA follows: TGCGCCAGCAGCTTGGAAGGGGGCCGTTGGCAGAACTCTGAAGCTTTCTTT.

This sequence joins TRBV7-8 and TRBJ2-7; D unresolved. Germline V lookup: CDR1 SGHVS, CDR2 FQNEAQ. The CDR3 has 13 residues. The V and J ends lost 1 base and 1 base respectively, with 5 bases between them. The CDR3 spells CASSLEQSYEQYF. The DNA for the CDR3 is TGTGCCAGCAGCTTAGAACAGTCCTACGAGCAGTACTTC.

In its sample, this clone was seen once. V and J are TRBV5-6 and TRBJ1-2; TRBD1 aligns across 8 bases. CDR3 length: 13 amino acids. Germline loops: CDR1 SGHDT, CDR2 YYEEEE. The ends lost 4 bases at V and 4 bases at J; junction bases unmatched: 3. This chain's CDR3 is CASSLRGLYGYTF. The CDR3 coding sequence is TGTGCCAGCAGCCTCAGGGGGCTCTATGGCTACACCTTC.

This chain joins TRBV19 and TRBJ1-2; TRBD1 agrees at 8 bases. Per the germline V gene, CDR1 is LNHDA and CDR2 is SQIVND (reference sequence). The CDR3 sequence is 15 residues long. V lost 5 bases, J lost 5 bases, and 10 bases stayed unmatched. The CDR3 protein is CASSVGQAVGYGYTF. The CDR3, as DNA: TGTGCCAGTAGTGTGGGACAGGCGGTAGGGTATGGCTACACCTTC.

The rearrangement joins TRBV4-2 to TRBJ1-1; D not certain. V lost 1 base, J lost 10 bases, and 13 bases lay in between. CDR1 is LGHNA, CDR2 YNFKEQ, per germline. The CDR3 sequence is 13 residues long. The CDR3 sequence is CASSQVSEAGAFF. The CDR3 DNA reads as TGTGCCAGCAGCCAAGTATCGGAGGCGGGAGCTTTCTTT.

J is TRBJ1-1 and V is TRBV18, with D perhaps TRBD1 (5 bases). The germline V gene encodes CDR1 KGHSH and CDR2 LQKENI. The CDR3 is 13 amino acids. The V gene lost 4 bases and the J gene lost 1 base, with 7 bases spanning the gap. CDR3: CASSRQGNTEAFF. CDR3 coding DNA: TGTGCCAGCTCACGGCAGGGGAACACTGAAGCTTTCTTT.

This chain connects TRBV18 to TRBJ1-1, with 7 positions matching TRBD1. V lost 2 bases and J lost 1; bases outside the gene matches: 10. The CDR3 sequence is 17 residues long. Germline CDR1 is KGHSH and CDR2 is LQKENI. The DNA for the CDR3 is TGTGCCAGCTCACCATCCATCGCCCGACAGGGGAACACTGAAGCTTTCTTT. Translated: CASSPSIARQGNTEAFF.

This rearrangement joins TRBV29-1 to TRBJ2-1; 13 bases match TRBD2. J was trimmed by 8 bases and V by 0 bases; bases with no gene match: 10. Germline CDR1 and CDR2: SQVTM and ANQGSEA. The CDR3 runs to 17 residues. This chain's CDR3 is CSVEDPPRTSGSDEQFF. The CDR3 region has the DNA TGCAGCGTTGAAGATCCCCCGAGGACTAGCGGGAGTGATGAGCAGTTCTTC.

CDR3 amino acids: CASNHPGTGDEKLFF. In nucleotides, the CDR3 is TGTGCCAGCAACCACCCCGGGACAGGGGATGAAAAACTGTTTTTT. The chain links TRBV7-2 to TRBJ1-4; 10 bases match TRBD1. Germline V gives CDR1 SGHTA, CDR2 FQGNSA. The CDR3 is 15 amino acids. The junction had 8 bases not matched to a gene; V was cut back by 7 bases and J by 6 bases.

This chain connects TRBV19 to TRBJ1-2; a weak D match, TRBD1 (6 bases). V lost 3 bases, J lost 4 bases, and 18 bases lay in between. The V gene's germline CDR1 is LNHDA and CDR2 SQIVND (reference sequence). CDR3 length: 16 residues. Here the CDR3 DNA reads TGTGCCAGTAGTATCGGGGGAGGGGGAGTGAGCTATGGCTACACCTTC. This translates into CASSIGGGGVSYGYTF. Complete variable domain (other parts from reference TRBV19 and TRBJ1-2): DGGITQSPKYLFRKEGQNVTLSCEQNLNHDAMYWYRQDPGQGLRLIYYSQIVNDFQKGDIAEGYSVSREKKESFPLTVTSAQKNPTAFYLCASSIGGGGVSYGYTFGSGTRLTVV.

V and J are TRBV6-6 and TRBJ1-2; 8 bases line up with TRBD1. This CDR3 is built from 16 residues. J gave up 0 bases and V 5 bases, and 8 bases lay outside the gene matches. The germline V gene has CDR1 MNHNY and CDR2 SVGAGI (reference sequence). Here the CDR3 reads CASSPGRTGTNYGYTF. The CDR3 DNA follows: TGTGCCAGCAGTCCCGGTAGGACAGGGACTAACTATGGCTACACCTTC.

The chain carries TRBV4-1 and TRBJ2-7; 10 nucleotides agree with TRBD2. Germline values: CDR1 MGHRA, CDR2 YSYEKL. Germline trimming cut 4 bases from V and 2 bases from J; bases unmatched to any gene: 8. The CDR3 is 16 residues long. The CDR3 sequence: CASSPSLLAGTYEQYF. The CDR3 DNA reads TGCGCCAGCAGCCCTTCTCTACTAGCGGGAACCTACGAGCAGTACTTC.

The chain recombines TRBV6-5 with TRBJ1-2, with D uncertain. Trimming took 6 bases from V and 5 from J, leaving 13 bases between them. This CDR3 has 13 amino acids. Germline assignment: CDR1 MNHEY and CDR2 SVGAGI. CDR3 sequence reads: CASSKERRYGYTF. DNA for the CDR3: TGTGCCAGCAGCAAAGAGAGGCGATATGGCTACACCTTC.

This rearrangement joins TRBV6-6 to TRBJ1-1, with 7 bases matching TRBD1. CDR3 length: 13 residues. The junction had 2 bases not matched to a gene; V was cut back by 2 bases and J by 5 bases. Germline V lookup: CDR1 MNHNY, CDR2 SVGAGI (reference sequence). The DNA for the CDR3 is TGTGCCAGCAGTTACCGGGACAGTACTGAAGCTTTCTTT. Protein: CASSYRDSTEAFF.

The chain is built from TRBV3-1 (or the pseudogene TRBV3-2) and TRBJ2-3; D is uncertain. Germline lookup yields CDR1 LGHDT and CDR2 YNNKEL (reference sequence). The V end was cut by 4 bases, the J end by 2 bases, with 7 bases between. The CDR3 contains 13 residues. CDR3 sequence reads: CASSPLPTDTQYF. CDR3 DNA sequence: TGTGCCAGCAGCCCCCTACCCACAGATACGCAGTATTTT.